This TCR beta chain emerged from a study of CD8 T cells in Susac syndrome. A quantity of about 0.5 to 1 ug RNA underwent reverse transcription using random hexamers. Via MiXCR, TCRdb re-called the immunoSEQ multiplex PCR reads, giving one row per CDR3 protein. Found here are roughly 89,000 distinct CDR3 sequences, approximately 96% of them singletons; the top ten hold approximately 0.41%. This CDR3 region has 14 residues. V was pared by 2 bases and J by 3 bases, with 5 bases of the junction left unmatched. Germline V gives CDR1 DFQATT, CDR2 SNEGSKA (reference sequence). The sample consisted of CD8+ T cells from PBMCs. This receptor was taken from a human donor with Susac syndrome. The V call is TRBV20-1, the J call TRBJ2-5, with 8 bases lining up with TRBD1. CDR3 in amino acids: CSARSGQGEETQYF. For the CDR3, the DNA is TGCAGTGCTAGATCTGGACAGGGCGAAGAGACCCAGTACTTC.